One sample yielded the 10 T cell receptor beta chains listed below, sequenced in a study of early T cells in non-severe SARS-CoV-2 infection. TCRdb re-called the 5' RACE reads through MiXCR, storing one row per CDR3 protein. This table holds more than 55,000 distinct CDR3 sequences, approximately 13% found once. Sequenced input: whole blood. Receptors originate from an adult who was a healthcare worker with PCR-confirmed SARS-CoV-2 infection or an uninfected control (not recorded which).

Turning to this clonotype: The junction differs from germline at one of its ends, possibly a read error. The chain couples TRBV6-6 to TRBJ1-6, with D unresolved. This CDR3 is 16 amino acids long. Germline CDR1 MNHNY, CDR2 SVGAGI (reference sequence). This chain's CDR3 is CASSYEAVGPSAPLHF. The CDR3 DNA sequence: TGTGCCAGCAGTTACGAGGCAGTAGGCCCCTCGGCACCCCTCCATTTT.

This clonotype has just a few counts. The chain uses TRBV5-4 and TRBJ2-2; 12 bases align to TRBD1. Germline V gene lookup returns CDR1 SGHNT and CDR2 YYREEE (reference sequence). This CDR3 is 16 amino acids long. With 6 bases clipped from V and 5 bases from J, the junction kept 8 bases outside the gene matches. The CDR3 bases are TGTGCCAGCACCTCCCGGGACAGGGGGCGGACCGGGGAGCTGTTTTTT. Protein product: CASTSRDRGRTGELFF.

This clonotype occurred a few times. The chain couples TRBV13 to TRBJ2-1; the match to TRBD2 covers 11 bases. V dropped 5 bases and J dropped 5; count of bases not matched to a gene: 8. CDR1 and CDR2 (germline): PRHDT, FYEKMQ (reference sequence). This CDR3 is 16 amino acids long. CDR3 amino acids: CASSPAILAGDNEQFF. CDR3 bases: TGTGCCAGCAGCCCAGCGATACTAGCGGGGGACAATGAGCAGTTCTTC. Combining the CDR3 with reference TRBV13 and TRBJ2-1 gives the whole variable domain AAGVIQSPRHLIKEKRETATLKCYPIPRHDTVYWYQQGPGQDPQFLISFYEKMQSDKGSIPDRFSAQQFSDYHSELNMSSLELGDSALYFCASSPAILAGDNEQFFGPGTRLTVL.

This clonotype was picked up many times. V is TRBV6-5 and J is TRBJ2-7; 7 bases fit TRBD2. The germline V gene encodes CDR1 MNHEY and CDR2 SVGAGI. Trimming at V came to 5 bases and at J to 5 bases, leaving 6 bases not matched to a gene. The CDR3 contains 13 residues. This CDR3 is CASSPGGGNEQYF. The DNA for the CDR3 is TGTGCCAGCAGTCCGGGAGGAGGGAACGAGCAGTACTTC.

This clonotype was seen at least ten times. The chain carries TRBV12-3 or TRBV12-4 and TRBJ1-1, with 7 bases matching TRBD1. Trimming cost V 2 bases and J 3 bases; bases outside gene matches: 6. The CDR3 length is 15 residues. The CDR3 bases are TGTGCCAGCAGTTTAATTGGCAGGGGGTACACTGAAGCTTTCTTT. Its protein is CASSLIGRGYTEAFF.

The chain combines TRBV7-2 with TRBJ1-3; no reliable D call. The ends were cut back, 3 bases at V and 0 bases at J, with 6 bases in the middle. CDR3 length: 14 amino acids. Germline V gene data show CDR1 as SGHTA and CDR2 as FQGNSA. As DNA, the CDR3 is TGTGCCAGCAGCTTCCTTCGCTCTGGAAACACCATATATTTT. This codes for CASSFLRSGNTIYF.

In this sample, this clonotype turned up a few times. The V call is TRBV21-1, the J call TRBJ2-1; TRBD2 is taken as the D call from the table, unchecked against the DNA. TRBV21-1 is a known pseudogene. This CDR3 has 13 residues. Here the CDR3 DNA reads TGTGCCAGCAGCAGGACTACCAACAATGAGCAGTTCTTC. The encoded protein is CASSRTTNNEQFF.

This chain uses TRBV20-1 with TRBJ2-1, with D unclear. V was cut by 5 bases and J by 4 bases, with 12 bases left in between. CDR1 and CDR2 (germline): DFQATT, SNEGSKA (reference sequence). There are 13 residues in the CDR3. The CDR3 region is CSAPSSFYNEQFF. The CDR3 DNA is TGCAGTGCTCCCTCGAGCTTTTACAATGAGCAGTTCTTC.

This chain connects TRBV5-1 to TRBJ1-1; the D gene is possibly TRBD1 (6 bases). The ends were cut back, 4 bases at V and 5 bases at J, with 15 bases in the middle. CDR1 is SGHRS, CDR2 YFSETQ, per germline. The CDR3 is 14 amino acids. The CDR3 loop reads CASSLWTDGTEAFF. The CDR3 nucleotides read TGCGCCAGCAGCCTATGGACAGATGGGACTGAAGCTTTCTTT.

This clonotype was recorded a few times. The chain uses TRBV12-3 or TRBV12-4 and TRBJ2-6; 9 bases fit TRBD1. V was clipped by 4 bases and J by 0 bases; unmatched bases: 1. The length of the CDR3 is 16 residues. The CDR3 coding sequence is TGTGCCAGCAGTTCACAGGGGGCCTCTGGGGCCAACGTCCTGACTTTC. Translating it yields CASSSQGASGANVLTF.